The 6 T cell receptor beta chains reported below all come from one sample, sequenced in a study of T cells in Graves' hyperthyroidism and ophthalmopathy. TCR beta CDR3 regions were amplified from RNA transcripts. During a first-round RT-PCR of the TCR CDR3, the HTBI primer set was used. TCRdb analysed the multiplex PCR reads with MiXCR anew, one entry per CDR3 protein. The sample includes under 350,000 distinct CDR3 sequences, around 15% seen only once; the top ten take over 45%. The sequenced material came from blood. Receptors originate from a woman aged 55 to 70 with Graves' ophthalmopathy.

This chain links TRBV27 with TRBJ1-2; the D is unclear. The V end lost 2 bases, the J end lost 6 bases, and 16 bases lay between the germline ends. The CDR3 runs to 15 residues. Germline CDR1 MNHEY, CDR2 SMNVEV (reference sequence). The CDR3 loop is CASSLAPGLGNGYTF. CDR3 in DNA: TGTGCCAGCAGTTTAGCCCCTGGACTAGGGAATGGCTACACCTTC.

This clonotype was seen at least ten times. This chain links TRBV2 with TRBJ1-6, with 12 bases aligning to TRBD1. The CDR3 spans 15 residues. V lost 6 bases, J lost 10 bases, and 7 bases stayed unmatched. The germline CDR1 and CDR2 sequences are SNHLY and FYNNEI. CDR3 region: CASRDGTGGQSPLHF. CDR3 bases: TGTGCCAGCAGGGACGGGACAGGGGGCCAATCACCCCTCCACTTT.

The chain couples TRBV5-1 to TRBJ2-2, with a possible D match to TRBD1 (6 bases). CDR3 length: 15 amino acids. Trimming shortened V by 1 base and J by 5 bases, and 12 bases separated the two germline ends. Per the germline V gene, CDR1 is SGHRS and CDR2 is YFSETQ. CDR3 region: CASSLLSQGTGELFF. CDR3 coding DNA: TGCGCCAGCAGCTTGCTATCCCAGGGGACCGGGGAGCTGTTTTTT.

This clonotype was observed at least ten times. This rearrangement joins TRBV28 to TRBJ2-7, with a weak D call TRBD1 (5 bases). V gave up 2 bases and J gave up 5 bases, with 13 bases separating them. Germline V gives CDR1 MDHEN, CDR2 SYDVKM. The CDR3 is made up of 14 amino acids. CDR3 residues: CASSLLSLRDEQYF. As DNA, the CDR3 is TGTGCCAGCAGTTTACTTAGTCTCAGGGACGAGCAGTACTTC.

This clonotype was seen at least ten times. The CDR3 region is CASSLVTNEKLFF. CDR3 in DNA: TGTGCCAGCAGCTTAGTGACTAATGAAAAACTGTTTTTT. The chain joins TRBV11-2 to TRBJ1-4; D not certain. CDR1 is SGHAT and CDR2 is FQNNGV in the germline V gene. The CDR3 has 13 residues. Trimming shortened V by 1 base and J by 2 bases, and 2 bases separated the two germline ends.

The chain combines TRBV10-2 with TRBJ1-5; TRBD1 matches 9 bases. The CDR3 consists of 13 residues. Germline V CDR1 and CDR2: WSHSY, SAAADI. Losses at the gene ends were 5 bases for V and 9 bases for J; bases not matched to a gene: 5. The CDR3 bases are TGCGCCAGCAGTCCTGGACAGGGGCTGCCCCAGCATTTT. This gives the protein CASSPGQGLPQHF.